The 2 T cell receptor beta chains listed next were all sequenced from one sample in a study of shared clonotypes between healthy human individuals. Sequenced by immunoSEQ multiplex PCR; TCRdb stores in-frame clones only, minus some. Seen here are 950,000 to 1,100,000 clones, roughly 75% observed once, and the top ten hold about 1.5%. The material sequenced was memory CD4+ T cells sorted from blood. Subset of the sample: CD45RA-negative fraction. The source is a young man in good health.

The CDR3 DNA sequence: TGTGCCTGGTTGGGGGGGGACTTTCCCTACGAGCAGTACTTC. Translating gives CAWLGGDFPYEQYF. V and J are TRBV30 and TRBJ2-7; 7 nucleotides line up with TRBD2. V was clipped by 5 bases and J by 2 bases; unmatched bases: 9. CDR3 length equals 14 residues. The germline V gene has CDR1 GTSNPN and CDR2 SVGIG (reference sequence).

The chain employs TRBV5-6 and TRBJ2-7; a weak D match, TRBD2 (7 bases). V was pared by 4 bases and J by 2 bases, with 16 bases between. Germline CDR1 SGHDT, CDR2 YYEEEE. The CDR3 is 15 residues long. The CDR3 DNA is TGTGCCAGCAGCCGGAGGGGGGGCAGAACCTACGAGCAGTACTTC. This translates into CASSRRGGRTYEQYF.